In its sample, the clone carrying this T cell receptor beta chain was seen many times. Its antigen is as yet unknown. This sample was taken from a study of identical twins. TCRdb used MiXCR to reprocess the 5' RACE reads, holding one entry per CDR3 protein. This sample has 250,000 to 300,000 distinct CDR3 sequences; around 9.7% occur once, and the top ten carry roughly 7%. The study, taken as a whole, reports: For cord blood, abundant beta clonotypes had fewer insertions, unlike memory repertoires, which showed none. Within beta out-of-frame sequences, the excess sharing observed between twins was weaker. Donors were not followed over many years; analysis was cross-sectional.

Germline V CDR1 and CDR2: SGHRS, YFSETQ. The CDR3 is made up of 14 amino acids. V was pared by 5 bases and J by 5 bases, with 16 bases between. These data also formed part of another study, on yellow fever vaccine responses in identical twins.

This chain links TRBV5-1 with TRBJ1-2; D might be TRBD1 (6 bases). Sequenced input: CD8+ T cells sorted from blood. This TCR came from a woman aged 18-29 years in good health. As DNA, the CDR3 is TGCGCCAGCAGGGAAGGGGGGGCTTCGTATGGCTACACCTTC. The encoded protein is CASREGGASYGYTF.